This T cell receptor (beta chain) is drawn from a study of blood T cell repertoires in COVID-19. Turning to the study itself: PBMCs, B-cell-depleted T cells, or T cells were the source of the cDNA or gDNA that made up the material.

Original data processing: Reference gene primer amplification in the assay estimated nucleated cell counts. This table comes from immunoSEQ multiplex PCR, and its TCRdb copy is limited to in-frame clones, with some not included. That table furnishes V, J and clone size, whereas the DNA furnished D and trimming. The sample carries more than 95,000 clones, about 80% recorded once. The TCR sequence derives from a human donor in a cohort sampled during active COVID-19. Input material: peripheral blood.

This CDR3 is CASSLRDSRISGNTIYF. In DNA, the CDR3 is TGTGCCAGCAGCTTACGTGACTCACGGATCTCTGGAAACACCATATATTTT. The chain has TRBV7-9 and TRBJ1-3; D is unclear. The V end was cut by 2 bases, the J end by 0 bases, with 14 bases between. In germline, CDR1 is SEHNR, CDR2 FQNEAQ (reference sequence). There are 17 residues in the CDR3.